What follows describes a single TCR beta chain. Its antigen remains unidentified. This sample is drawn from a study of beta chain features in type 1 diabetes. Findings of the study overall: Naive, central memory and Treg TCRB repertoires seemed to resemble each other more closely in patients than they did in healthy donors.

This CDR3 region has 15 residues. Per the germline V gene, CDR1 is MNHEY and CDR2 is SVGAGI. Trimming cost V 2 bases and J 0 bases, with 8 bases left between them. The entirety of the isolated RNA underwent reverse transcription, so expressed TCRB transcripts were sequenced. Assay used: immunoSEQ multiplex PCR; TCRdb lists only in-frame clones, some missing. The table lists 500,000 to 700,000 clones, roughly a sixth of them singletons. Sorting based on CD45RO/CCR7/CD25/CD127/CD95/CD27 separated CD4+ naive, central memory, regulatory and stem cell-like memory cells. The chain links TRBV6-5 to TRBJ1-3, with a possible D match to TRBD1 (5 bases). The sequencing input was naive CD4+ T cells from blood. This TCR came from a man between 18 and 29 years old in good health. CDR3 sequence (DNA): TGTGCCAGCAGTTACAGGGGAGGCTCTGGAAACACCATATATTTT. Residues: CASSYRGGSGNTIYF.